These 15 T cell receptor beta chains were all obtained from the same sample, sequenced in a study of T cell responses to AZD1222 COVID-19 vaccine. Repertoires were generated with immunoSEQ multiplex PCR, while TCRdb's copy carries only in-frame clones and drops some. The sample has 82,000 or so clones; 85% to 95% are singletons. The sample was peripheral blood, taken on day 0 of AZD1222 vaccination. The receptors come from an adult in good health.

The chain combines TRBV11-3 with TRBJ2-1; D is perhaps TRBD2 (5 bases). The CDR3 length is 13 residues. V was shortened by 8 bases and J by 2 bases, with 10 bases between the two germline ends. Germline CDR1 and CDR2: SGHNT and YENEEA. CDR3 region: CASQRGPYNEQFF. CDR3 bases: TGTGCCAGCCAGAGAGGGCCCTACAATGAGCAGTTCTTC.

The V gene is TRBV19, the J gene TRBJ1-5; D might be TRBD1 (5 bases). V shed 7 bases and J shed 1 base, with 14 bases lying between them. Germline CDR1 and CDR2: LNHDA and SQIVND (reference sequence). This CDR3 has 15 residues. The DNA for the CDR3 is TGTGCCAGTAATCCTCTGGGGGGGAGCAATCAGCCCCAGCATTTT. Amino acid sequence: CASNPLGGSNQPQHF.

The chain employs TRBV3-1 (or the pseudogene TRBV3-2) and TRBJ1-2; no firm D call. In germline, CDR1 is LGHDT, CDR2 YNNKEL (reference sequence). The CDR3 covers 13 residues. Trimming removed 3 bases from V and 4 bases from J, with 9 bases in between. The CDR3 here is CASSHYETYGYTF. In DNA, the CDR3 is TGTGCCAGCAGCCATTATGAGACCTATGGCTACACCTTC.

The rearrangement joins TRBV7-9 to TRBJ1-1; D uncertain. CDR3 length: 13 amino acids. The ends were cut back, 1 base at V and 1 base at J, with 4 bases in the middle. Per the germline V gene, CDR1 is SEHNR and CDR2 is FQNEAQ (reference sequence). CDR3 loop: CASSLVRNTEAFF. The CDR3, as DNA: TGTGCCAGCAGCTTAGTAAGGAACACTGAAGCTTTCTTT.

The genes are TRBV11-3 and TRBJ2-1; TRBD2 might be the D (6 bases). Trimming cost V 5 bases and J 8 bases, with 13 bases left between them. Germline V gene data show CDR1 as SGHNT and CDR2 as YENEEA. The CDR3 consists of 13 residues. Here the CDR3 reads CASSLGGEYEQFF. The CDR3 DNA sequence: TGTGCCAGCAGCCTCGGGGGAGAATATGAGCAGTTCTTC.

A word on this clone: The same CDR3 also results from other DNA sequences found in this sample. J is TRBJ2-5 and V is TRBV2, with D perhaps assigned TRBD1 or TRBD2 (7 bases each). V was pared by 11 bases and J by 1 base, with 11 bases between. The CDR3 has 12 residues. Per the germline V gene, CDR1 is SNHLY and CDR2 is FYNNEI. CDR3 sequence reads: CASRGGQETQYF. In DNA, the CDR3 is TGTGCCTCCAGGGGGGGCCAAGAGACCCAGTACTTC.

The chain carries TRBV19 and TRBJ1-2; 7 bases map to TRBD1. The ends lost 10 bases at V and 1 base at J; junction bases unmatched: 9. CDR3 length equals 14 residues. Per the germline V gene, CDR1 is LNHDA and CDR2 is SQIVND (reference sequence). The CDR3 coding sequence is TGTGCCACCTACACAGGGGCGCTTAACTATGGCTACACCTTC. This sequence encodes CATYTGALNYGYTF. The entire variable domain, with the rest obtained from reference TRBV19 and TRBJ1-2, is as follows: DGGITQSPKYLFRKEGQNVTLSCEQNLNHDAMYWYRQDPGQGLRLIYYSQIVNDFQKGDIAEGYSVSREKKESFPLTVTSAQKNPTAFYLCATYTGALNYGYTFGSGTRLTVV.

The J gene is TRBJ2-3, the V gene TRBV28, with TRBD2 matching over 13 bases. The ends lost 6 bases at V and 1 base at J; junction bases unmatched: 4. The CDR3 has 16 residues. The germline V gene encodes CDR1 MDHEN and CDR2 SYDVKM. The CDR3 loop is CASSIGLAGGTDTQYF. The CDR3 region has the DNA TGTGCCAGCAGCATCGGACTAGCGGGGGGCACAGATACGCAGTATTTT.

V usage is TRBV16 and J usage is TRBJ2-7, with a tentative D call TRBD1 (5 bases). Looked up from germline, CDR1 is KGHSY and CDR2 is FQNENV. This CDR3 region has 14 residues. Deletions cut 5 bases from V and 3 bases from J, with 14 bases between. CDR3 protein: CASSRGRLDYEQYF. The CDR3 region has the DNA TGTGCCAGCAGCAGGGGTCGCCTCGACTACGAGCAGTACTTC.

This clone was counted a single time. This sequence joins TRBV5-3 and TRBJ1-5; D unresolved. TRBV5-3 is identified as an open reading frame with a role that is uncertain. V was trimmed by 1 base and J by 3 bases, leaving 14 bases between them. There are 16 residues in the CDR3. The CDR3 reads CARSLILRRLNQPQHF. For the CDR3, the DNA is TGTGCCAGAAGCTTGATTTTAAGGAGGCTCAATCAGCCCCAGCATTTT.

The rearrangement joins TRBV7-8 to TRBJ2-7, with D perhaps TRBD1 or TRBD2 (5 bases each). Looked up from germline, CDR1 is SGHVS and CDR2 is FQNEAQ. CDR3 size: 13 residues. Trimming shortened V by 5 bases and J by 3 bases, and 11 bases separated the two germline ends. CDR3 bases: TGTGCCAGCAGCGTGGGGACGGACTACGAGCAGTACTTC. Translation: CASSVGTDYEQYF.

The chain carries TRBV27 and TRBJ2-3; 11 nucleotides agree with TRBD2. Germline V lookup: CDR1 MNHEY, CDR2 SMNVEV (reference sequence). The CDR3 has 15 residues. The trim removed 1 base at V and 3 bases at J, leaving 0 bases unmatched. Here the CDR3 DNA reads TGTGCCAGCAGTTTATTAGCGGGGGGGACAGATACGCAGTATTTT. Translated, it gives CASSLLAGGTDTQYF.

The chain recombines TRBV28 with TRBJ2-5, with no clear D. Germline CDR1 MDHEN, CDR2 SYDVKM. The CDR3 runs to 12 residues. Between the trimmed V and J ends, which lost 6 bases and 0 bases, there was a span of 5 bases. The CDR3, as DNA: TGTGCCAGCAGCCCTGACCAAGAGACCCAGTACTTC. It codes for CASSPDQETQYF.

As DNA, the CDR3 is TGTGCCAGCAGCTTAACTGGGACAGGGTCTAATGAAAAACTGTTTTTT. Protein product: CASSLTGTGSNEKLFF. The V gene is TRBV7-8, the J gene TRBJ1-4, with TRBD1 identical over 9 bases. This CDR3 spans 16 amino acids. Germline V gene sequence: CDR1 SGHVS, CDR2 FQNEAQ. V dropped 2 bases and J dropped 3; count of bases not matched to a gene: 4.

The CDR3 loop reads CSASAAGVGGYEQYF. The CDR3 DNA sequence: TGCAGTGCTAGTGCGGCTGGGGTTGGAGGCTACGAGCAGTACTTC. The chain employs TRBV20-1 and TRBJ2-7, with D possibly TRBD2 on 5 matching bases. The germline CDR1 and CDR2 sequences are DFQATT and SNEGSKA (reference sequence). The CDR3 consists of 15 residues. Trimming removed 3 bases from V and 3 bases from J, with 18 bases in between.